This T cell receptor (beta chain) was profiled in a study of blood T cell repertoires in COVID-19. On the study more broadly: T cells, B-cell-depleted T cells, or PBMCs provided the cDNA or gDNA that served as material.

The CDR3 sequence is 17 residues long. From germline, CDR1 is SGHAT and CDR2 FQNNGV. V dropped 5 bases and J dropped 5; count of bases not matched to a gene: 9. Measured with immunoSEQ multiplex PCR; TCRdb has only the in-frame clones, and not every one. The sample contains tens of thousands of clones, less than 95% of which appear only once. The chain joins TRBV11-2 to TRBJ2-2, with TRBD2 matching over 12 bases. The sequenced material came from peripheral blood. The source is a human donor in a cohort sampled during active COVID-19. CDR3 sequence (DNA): TGTGCCAGCAGCCGCAGACTAGCGGGAGTGGGAACCGGGGAGCTGTTTTTT. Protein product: CASSRRLAGVGTGELFF.